Sequencing of this T cell receptor beta chain was carried out in a study of shared clonotypes between healthy human individuals. The method was immunoSEQ multiplex PCR; TCRdb's version includes in-frame clones alone and lacks a portion of them. The table records about 2.3 million clones, 90% to 95% of them present only once. The germline V and J ends were trimmed by 4 bases and 1 base, with 19 bases remaining between them. This CDR3 region has 17 residues. The sequenced material came from naive CD4+ T cells from PBMCs. Subset indicated: CD45RA+ positively selected. This TCR came from a man between 18 and 35 years old in good health. Some clones in this sample may be carry-over from other donors' samples. The V gene is TRBV5-3, the J gene TRBJ2-3, with D possibly TRBD2 on 6 matching bases. TRBV5-3 is placed among ORFs of uncertain function. The CDR3 DNA sequence: TGTGCCAGAAGCCCCCGGGGGAGGCTAGGAGGCACAGATACGCAGTATTTT. This gives the protein CARSPRGRLGGTDTQYF.